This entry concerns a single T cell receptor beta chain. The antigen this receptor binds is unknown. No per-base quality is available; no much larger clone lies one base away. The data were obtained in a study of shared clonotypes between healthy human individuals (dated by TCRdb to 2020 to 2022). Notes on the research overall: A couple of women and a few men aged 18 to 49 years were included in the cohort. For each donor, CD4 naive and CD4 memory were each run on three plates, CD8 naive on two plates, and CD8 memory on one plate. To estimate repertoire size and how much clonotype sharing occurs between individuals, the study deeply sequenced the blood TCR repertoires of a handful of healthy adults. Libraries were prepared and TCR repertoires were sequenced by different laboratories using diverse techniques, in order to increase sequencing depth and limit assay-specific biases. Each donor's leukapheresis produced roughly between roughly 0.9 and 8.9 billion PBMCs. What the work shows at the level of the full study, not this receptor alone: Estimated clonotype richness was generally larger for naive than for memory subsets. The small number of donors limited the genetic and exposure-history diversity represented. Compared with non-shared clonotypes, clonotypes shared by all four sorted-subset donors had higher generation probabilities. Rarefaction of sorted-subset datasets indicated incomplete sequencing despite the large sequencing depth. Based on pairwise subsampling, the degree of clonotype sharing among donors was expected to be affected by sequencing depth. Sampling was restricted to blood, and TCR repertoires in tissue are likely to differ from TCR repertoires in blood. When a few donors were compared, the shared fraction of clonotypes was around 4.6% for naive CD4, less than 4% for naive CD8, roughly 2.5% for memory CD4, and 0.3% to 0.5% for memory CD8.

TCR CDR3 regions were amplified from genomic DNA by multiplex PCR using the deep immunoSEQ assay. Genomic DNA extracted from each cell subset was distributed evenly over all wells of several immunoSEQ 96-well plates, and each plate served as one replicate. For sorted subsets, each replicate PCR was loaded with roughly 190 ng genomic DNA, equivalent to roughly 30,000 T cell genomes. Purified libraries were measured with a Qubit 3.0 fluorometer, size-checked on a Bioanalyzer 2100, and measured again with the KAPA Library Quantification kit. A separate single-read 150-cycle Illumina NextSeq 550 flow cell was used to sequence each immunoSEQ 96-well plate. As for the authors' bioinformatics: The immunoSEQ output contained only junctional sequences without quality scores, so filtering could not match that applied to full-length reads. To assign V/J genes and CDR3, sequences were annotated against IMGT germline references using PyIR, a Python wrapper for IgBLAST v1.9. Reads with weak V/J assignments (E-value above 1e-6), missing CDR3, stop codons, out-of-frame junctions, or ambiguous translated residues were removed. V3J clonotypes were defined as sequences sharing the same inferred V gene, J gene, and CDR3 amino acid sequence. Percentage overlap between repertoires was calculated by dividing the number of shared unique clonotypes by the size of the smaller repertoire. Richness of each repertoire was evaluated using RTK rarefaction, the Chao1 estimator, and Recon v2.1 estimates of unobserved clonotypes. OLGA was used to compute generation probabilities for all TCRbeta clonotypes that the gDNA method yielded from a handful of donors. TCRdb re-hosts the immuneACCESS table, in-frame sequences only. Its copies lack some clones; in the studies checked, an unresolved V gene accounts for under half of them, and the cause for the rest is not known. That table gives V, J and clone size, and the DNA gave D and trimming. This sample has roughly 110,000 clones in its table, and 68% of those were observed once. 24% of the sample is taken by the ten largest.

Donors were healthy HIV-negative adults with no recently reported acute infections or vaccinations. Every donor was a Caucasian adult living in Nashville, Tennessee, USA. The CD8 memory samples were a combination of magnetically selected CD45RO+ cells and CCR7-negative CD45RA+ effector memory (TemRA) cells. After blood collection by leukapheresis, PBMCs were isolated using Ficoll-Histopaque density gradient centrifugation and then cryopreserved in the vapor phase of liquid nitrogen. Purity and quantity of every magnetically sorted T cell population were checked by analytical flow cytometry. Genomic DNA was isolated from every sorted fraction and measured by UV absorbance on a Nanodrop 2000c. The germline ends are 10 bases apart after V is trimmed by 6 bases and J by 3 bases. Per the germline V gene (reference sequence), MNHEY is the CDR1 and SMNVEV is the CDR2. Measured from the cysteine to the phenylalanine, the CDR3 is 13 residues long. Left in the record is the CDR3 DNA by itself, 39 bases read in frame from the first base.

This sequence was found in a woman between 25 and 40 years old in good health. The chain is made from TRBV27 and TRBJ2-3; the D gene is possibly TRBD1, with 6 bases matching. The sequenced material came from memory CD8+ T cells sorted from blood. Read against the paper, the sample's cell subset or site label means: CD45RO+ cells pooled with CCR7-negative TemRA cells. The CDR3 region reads CASSLGGTDTQYF. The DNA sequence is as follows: TGTGCCAGCAGCCTAGGGGGTACAGATACGCAGTATTTT.